This T cell receptor beta chain was retrieved from a study of beta chain features in type 1 diabetes. This clone was recorded many times. Its antigen is still unknown. Other DNA variants within this sample encode the same CDR3. The whole isolated RNA underwent reverse transcription, so sequencing captured expressed TCRB transcripts. Generated by immunoSEQ multiplex PCR, the TCRdb table keeps only in-frame clones and is missing some. The repertoire holds under 250,000 clones, with 27% as singletons. Whole-study results and caveats: TCRB repertoires of naive, central memory and Treg cells appeared more similar among patients than among healthy donors. Possibly, sequencing cDNA over-represented cells that had high TCR expression levels.

Trimming cost V 5 bases and J 6 bases, with 12 bases left between them. Per germline, CDR1 SGHTA and CDR2 FQGNSA. The CDR3 extends over 13 amino acids. In total, each donor contributed a single heparinised blood draw that averaged around 100 mL. By way of CD45RO/CCR7/CD25/CD127/CD95/CD27, the CD4+ regulatory, stem cell-like memory, central memory and naive cells were sorted. The source of this sequence is a man under 40 in good health. The chain couples TRBV7-2 to TRBJ2-3; D might be TRBD1 (6 bases). The sample comprised central memory CD4+ T cells from blood. The CDR3 region is CASSPQGRDTQYF. In nucleotides, the CDR3 is TGTGCCAGCAGCCCACAGGGCCGGGATACGCAGTATTTT.